This T cell receptor beta chain was identified in a study of early T cells in non-severe SARS-CoV-2 infection. Study information: Sequenced bulk RNA came from whole blood that was unsorted, and chains were unpaired.

This clonotype has at least ten counts. Its antigen is currently unknown. Study-level points and caveats: Reliance on VDJdb matching favored anti-spike CD8 responses; private and CD4 specificities were missed.

Molecules of cDNA were individually given unique molecular identifiers that were attached to them. TCRdb re-called the 5' RACE reads through MiXCR, storing one row per CDR3 protein. The repertoire holds around 34,000 distinct CDR3 sequences, with roughly 4.8% as singletons. The clonotype was recovered from an adult who was a healthcare worker with PCR-confirmed SARS-CoV-2 infection or an uninfected control (not recorded which). Sequencing was done on a sample of whole blood.

CDR3 amino acids: CASSMGQGLLYGGYTF. CDR3 in DNA: TGTGCCAGCAGTATGGGACAGGGGCTACTCTATGGAGGCTACACCTTC. The chain has TRBV6-6 and TRBJ1-2, with TRBD1 matching 10 bases. The CDR3 sequence is 16 residues long. Germline CDR1 MNHNY, CDR2 SVGAGI (reference sequence). After removal of 5 bases from V and 8 bases from J, the junction contained 14 bases not matched to a gene.